This is a list of T cell receptor beta chains from one sample in a study of T cells in Graves' hyperthyroidism and ophthalmopathy. From the multiplex PCR reads, TCRdb called clonotypes with MiXCR, one entry per CDR3 protein. Of hundreds of thousands of distinct CDR3 sequences listed, around 15% are singletons. Sequencing used blood. Receptor source: a woman under 40 with Graves' hyperthyroidism. CDR3s include the opening cysteine and the closing phenylalanine or tryptophan. D genes are given only for firm matches. Size is omitted from some rows. Given values are once, few, many or a class for expanded clones.

abundance	len	v_gene	j_gene	d_gene	CDR3nt	CDR3aa
.	14	TRBV29-1	TRBJ2-7	TRBD1	TGCAGCGTTGAAGCCGGGACAGCAGCCTACGAGCAGTACTTC	CSVEAGTAAYEQYF
many	11	TRBV20-1	TRBJ2-7	.	TGCAGTTCCCGATGGATGTACGAGCAGTACTTC	CSSRWMYEQYF
.	14	TRBV11-2	TRBJ1-6	.	TGTGCCAGCAGCCCAGTAGGTTGGGATTCACCCCTCCACTTT	CASSPVGWDSPLHF
many	17	TRBV12-5	TRBJ2-3	TRBD1	TGTGCTAGTGGTTTGGACCAGGGACAGCCGTACACAGATACGCAGTATTTT	CASGLDQGQPYTDTQYF
.	16	TRBV20-1	TRBJ1-1	TRBD1	TGCAGTGCTAGAGTAGAGGACAGGGGGCGGAACACTGAAGCTTTCTTT	CSARVEDRGRNTEAFF
many	11	TRBV3-1	TRBJ2-1	.	TGTGCCAGCAGCCATTCCGATGAGCAGTTCTTC	CASSHSDEQFF
.	15	TRBV30	TRBJ2-7	.	TGTGCCTGGAGTGTAGCCCCCACAGGACCTTACGAGCAGTACTTC	CAWSVAPTGPYEQYF
few	15	TRBV13	TRBJ2-5	TRBD1	TGTGCCAGCAGCCGGGACAGCGGATTAAAAGAGACCCAGTACTTC	CASSRDSGLKETQYF
many	13	TRBV12-3/TRBV12-4	TRBJ1-5	.	TGTGCCAGCAGTCGACAGAATAATCAGCCCCAGCATTTT	CASSRQNNQPQHF
.	14	TRBV10-3	TRBJ1-1	.	TGTGCCATCAGTGAAGTCGCAGGGAACACTGAAGCTTTCTTT	CAISEVAGNTEAFF
many	17	TRBV11-2	TRBJ2-5	TRBD2	TGTGCCAGCAGCTTAGATCTATCTAGCGGGAGGCATCAGACCCAGTACTTC	CASSLDLSSGRHQTQYF
many	14	TRBV12-3/TRBV12-4	TRBJ2-2	.	TGTGCCAGCAGCGGAGGGCAGAACACCGGGGAGCTGTTTTTT	CASSGGQNTGELFF
few	15	TRBV6-1	TRBJ2-3	TRBD2	TGTGCCAGCCAAGGACTAGCGGCTTACACAGATACGCAGTATTTT	CASQGLAAYTDTQYF
.	16	TRBV4-3	TRBJ1-6	.	TGCGCCAGCAGCCAAGACGAGGGCAGGGAGGGCTCACCCCTCCACTTT	CASSQDEGREGSPLHF